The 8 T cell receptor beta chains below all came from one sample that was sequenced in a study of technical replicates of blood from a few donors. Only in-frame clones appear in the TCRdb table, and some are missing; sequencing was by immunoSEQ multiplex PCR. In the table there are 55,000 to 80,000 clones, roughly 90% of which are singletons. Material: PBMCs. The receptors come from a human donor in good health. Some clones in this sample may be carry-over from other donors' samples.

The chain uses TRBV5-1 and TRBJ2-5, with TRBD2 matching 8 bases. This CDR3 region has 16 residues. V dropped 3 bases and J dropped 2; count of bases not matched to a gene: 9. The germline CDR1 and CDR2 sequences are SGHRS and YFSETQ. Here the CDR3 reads CASSWKAGAVQETQYF. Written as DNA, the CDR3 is TGCGCCAGCAGCTGGAAAGCGGGGGCGGTACAAGAGACCCAGTACTTC.

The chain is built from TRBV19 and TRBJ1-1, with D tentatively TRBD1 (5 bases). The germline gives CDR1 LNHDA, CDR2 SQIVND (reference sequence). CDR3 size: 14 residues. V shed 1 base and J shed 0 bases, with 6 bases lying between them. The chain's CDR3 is CASSIGGMNTEAFF. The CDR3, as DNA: TGTGCCAGTAGTATAGGGGGCATGAACACTGAAGCTTTCTTT.

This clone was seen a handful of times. The CDR3 coding sequence is TGCGCCAGCAGCCAACAGGGACTAGCGGGGCCTCTTGGGCAGTTCTTC. This codes for CASSQQGLAGPLGQFF. V gene TRBV4-3 combines with J gene TRBJ2-1, with 13 bases aligning to TRBD2. The V gene end was trimmed by 2 bases and the J gene end by 12 bases; junction bases not matched to a gene: 10. Per the germline V gene, CDR1 is LGHNA and CDR2 is YSLEER. This CDR3 has 16 amino acids.

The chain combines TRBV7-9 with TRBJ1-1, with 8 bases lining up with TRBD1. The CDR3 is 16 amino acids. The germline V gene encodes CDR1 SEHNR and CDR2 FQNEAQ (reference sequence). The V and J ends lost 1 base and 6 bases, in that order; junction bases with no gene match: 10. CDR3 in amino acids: CASSLESGTGRPEAFF. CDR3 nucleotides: TGTGCCAGCAGCTTAGAATCCGGGACAGGCCGACCTGAAGCTTTCTTT.

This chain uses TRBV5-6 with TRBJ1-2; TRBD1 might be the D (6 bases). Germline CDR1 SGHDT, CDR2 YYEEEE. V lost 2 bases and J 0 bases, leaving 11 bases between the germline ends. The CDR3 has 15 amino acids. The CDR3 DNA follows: TGTGCCAGCAGCTTACCCGGGACACCTAACTATGGCTACACCTTC. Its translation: CASSLPGTPNYGYTF.

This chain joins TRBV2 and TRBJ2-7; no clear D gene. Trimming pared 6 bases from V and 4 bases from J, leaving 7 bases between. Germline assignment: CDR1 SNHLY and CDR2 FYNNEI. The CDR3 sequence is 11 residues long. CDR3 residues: CASSQAYEQYF. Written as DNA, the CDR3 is TGTGCCAGCAGCCAAGCTTACGAGCAGTACTTC. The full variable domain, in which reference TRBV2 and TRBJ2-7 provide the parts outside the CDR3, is EPEVTQTPSHQVTQMGQEVILRCVPISNHLYFYWYRQILGQKVEFLVSFYNNEISEKSEIFDDQFSVERPDGSNFTLKIRSTKLEDSAMYFCASSQAYEQYFGPGTRLTVT.

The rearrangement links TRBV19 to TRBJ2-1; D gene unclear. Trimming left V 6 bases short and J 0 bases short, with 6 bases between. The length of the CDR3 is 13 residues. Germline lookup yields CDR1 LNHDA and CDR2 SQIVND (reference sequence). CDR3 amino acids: CASSLSSYNEQFF. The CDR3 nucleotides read TGTGCCAGTAGCTTGAGCTCCTACAATGAGCAGTTCTTC. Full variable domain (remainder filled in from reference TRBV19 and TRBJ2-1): DGGITQSPKYLFRKEGQNVTLSCEQNLNHDAMYWYRQDPGQGLRLIYYSQIVNDFQKGDIAEGYSVSREKKESFPLTVTSAQKNPTAFYLCASSLSSYNEQFFGPGTRLTVL.

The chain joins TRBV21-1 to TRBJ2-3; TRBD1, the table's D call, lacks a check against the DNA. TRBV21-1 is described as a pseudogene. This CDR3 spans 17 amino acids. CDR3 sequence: CASSRNRQGSSTDTQYF. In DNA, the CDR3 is TGTGCCAGCAGCAGAAACAGACAGGGCTCTAGCACAGATACGCAGTATTTT.